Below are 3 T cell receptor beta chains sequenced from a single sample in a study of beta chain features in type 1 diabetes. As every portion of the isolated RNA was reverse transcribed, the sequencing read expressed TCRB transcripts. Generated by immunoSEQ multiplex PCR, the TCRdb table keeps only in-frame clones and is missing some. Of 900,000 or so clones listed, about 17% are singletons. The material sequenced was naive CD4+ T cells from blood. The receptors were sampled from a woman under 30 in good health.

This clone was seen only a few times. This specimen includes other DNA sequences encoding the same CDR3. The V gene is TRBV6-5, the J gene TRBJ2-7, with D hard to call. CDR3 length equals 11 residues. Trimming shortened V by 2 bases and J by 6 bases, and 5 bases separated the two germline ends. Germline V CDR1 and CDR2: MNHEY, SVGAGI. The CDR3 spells CASSYGPEQYF. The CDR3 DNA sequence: TGTGCCAGCAGTTACGGACCCGAGCAGTACTTC.

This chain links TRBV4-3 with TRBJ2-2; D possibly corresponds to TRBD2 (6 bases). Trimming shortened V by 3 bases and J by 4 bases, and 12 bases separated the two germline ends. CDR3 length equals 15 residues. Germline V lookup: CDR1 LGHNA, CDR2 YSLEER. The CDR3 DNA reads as TGCGCCAGCAGCCAGCGACGGGAGAGCACCGGGGAGCTGTTTTTT. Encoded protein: CASSQRRESTGELFF.

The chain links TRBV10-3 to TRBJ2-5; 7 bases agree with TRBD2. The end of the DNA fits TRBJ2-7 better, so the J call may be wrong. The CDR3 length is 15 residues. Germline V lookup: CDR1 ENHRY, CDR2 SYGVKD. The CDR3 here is CAIRGLAEKKYEQYF. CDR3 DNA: TGTGCCATCCGCGGGCTAGCGGAGAAGAAGTACGAGCAGTACTTC.